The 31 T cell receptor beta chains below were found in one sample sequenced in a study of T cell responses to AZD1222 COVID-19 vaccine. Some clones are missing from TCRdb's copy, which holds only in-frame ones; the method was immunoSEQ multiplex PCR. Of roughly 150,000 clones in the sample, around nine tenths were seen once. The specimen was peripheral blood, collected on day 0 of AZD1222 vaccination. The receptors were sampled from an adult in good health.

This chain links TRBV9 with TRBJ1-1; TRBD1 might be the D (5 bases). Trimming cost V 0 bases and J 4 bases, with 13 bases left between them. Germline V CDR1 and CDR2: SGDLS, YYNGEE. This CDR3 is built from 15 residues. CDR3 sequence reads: CASSVGSEGRTEAFF. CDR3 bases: TGTGCCAGCAGCGTAGGGTCGGAGGGGCGCACTGAAGCTTTCTTT. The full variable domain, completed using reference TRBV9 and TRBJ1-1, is DSGVTQTPKHLITATGQRVTLRCSPRSGDLSVYWYQQSLDQGLQFLIQYYNGEERAKGNILERFSAQQFPDLHSELNLSSLELGDSALYFCASSVGSEGRTEAFFGQGTRLTVV.

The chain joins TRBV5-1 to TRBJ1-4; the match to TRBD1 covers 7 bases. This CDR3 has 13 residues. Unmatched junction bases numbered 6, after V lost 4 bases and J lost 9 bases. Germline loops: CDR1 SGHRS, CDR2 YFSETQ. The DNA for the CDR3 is TGCGCCAGCAGCCCGGGGGACAGCCAAAAACTGTTTTTT. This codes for CASSPGDSQKLFF.

CDR3 coding DNA: TGTGCCAGCAGTTATGGACTAGACTACGAGCAGTACTTC. Encoded protein: CASSYGLDYEQYF. The V and J genes are TRBV6-5 and TRBJ2-7, with TRBD2 identical over 7 bases. The CDR3 extends over 13 amino acids. The V gene's germline CDR1 is MNHEY and CDR2 SVGAGI. Trimming took 3 bases from V and 3 from J; bases not matched to a gene: 2.

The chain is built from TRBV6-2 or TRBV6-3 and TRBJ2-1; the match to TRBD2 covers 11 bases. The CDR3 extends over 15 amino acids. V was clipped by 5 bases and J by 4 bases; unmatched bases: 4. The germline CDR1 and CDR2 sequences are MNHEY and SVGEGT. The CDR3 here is CASSTGTSGYNEQFF. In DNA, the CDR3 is TGTGCCAGCAGTACTGGGACTAGCGGATACAATGAGCAGTTCTTC.

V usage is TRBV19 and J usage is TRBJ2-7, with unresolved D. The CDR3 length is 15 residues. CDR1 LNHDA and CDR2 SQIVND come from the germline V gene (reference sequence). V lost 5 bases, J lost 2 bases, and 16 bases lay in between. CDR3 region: CASSPSQVSAYEQYF. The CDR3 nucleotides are TGTGCCAGTAGTCCGAGTCAAGTGAGTGCCTACGAGCAGTACTTC.

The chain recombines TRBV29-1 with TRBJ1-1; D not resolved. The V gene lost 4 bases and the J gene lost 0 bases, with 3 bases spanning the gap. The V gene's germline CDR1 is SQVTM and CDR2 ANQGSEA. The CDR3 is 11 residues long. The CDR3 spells CSVGMNTEAFF. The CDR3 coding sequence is TGCAGCGTTGGGATGAACACTGAAGCTTTCTTT. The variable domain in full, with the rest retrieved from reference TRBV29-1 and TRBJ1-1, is SAVISQKPSRDICQRGTSLTIQCQVDSQVTMMFWYRQQPGQSLTLIATANQGSEATYESGFVIDKFPISRPNLTFSTLTVSNMSPEDSSIYLCSVGMNTEAFFGQGTRLTVV.

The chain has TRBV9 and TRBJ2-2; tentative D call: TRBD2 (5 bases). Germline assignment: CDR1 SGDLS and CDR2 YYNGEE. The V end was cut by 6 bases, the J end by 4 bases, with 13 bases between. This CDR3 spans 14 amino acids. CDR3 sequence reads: CASTWESGTGELFF. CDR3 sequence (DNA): TGTGCCAGCACCTGGGAGAGCGGCACCGGGGAGCTGTTTTTT.

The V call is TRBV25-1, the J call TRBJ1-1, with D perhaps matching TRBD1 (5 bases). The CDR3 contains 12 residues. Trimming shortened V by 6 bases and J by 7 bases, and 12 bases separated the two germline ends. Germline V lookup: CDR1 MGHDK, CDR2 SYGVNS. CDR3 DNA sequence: TGTGCCAGCAGGGCCGGGACCCTTGAAGCTTTCTTT. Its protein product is CASRAGTLEAFF.

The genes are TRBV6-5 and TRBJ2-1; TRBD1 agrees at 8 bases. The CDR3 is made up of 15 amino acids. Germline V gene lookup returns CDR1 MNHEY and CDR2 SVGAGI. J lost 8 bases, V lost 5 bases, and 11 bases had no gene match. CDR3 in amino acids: CASSPGGQGLDEQFF. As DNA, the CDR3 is TGTGCCAGCAGTCCCGGTGGACAGGGCCTCGATGAGCAGTTCTTC.

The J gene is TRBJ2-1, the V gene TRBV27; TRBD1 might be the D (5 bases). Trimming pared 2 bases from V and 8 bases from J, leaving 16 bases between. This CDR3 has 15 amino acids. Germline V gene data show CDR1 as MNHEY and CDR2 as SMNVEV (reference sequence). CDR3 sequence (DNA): TGTGCCAGCAGTTTAACTGAGACAGTTCGCCATGAGCAGTTCTTC. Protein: CASSLTETVRHEQFF.

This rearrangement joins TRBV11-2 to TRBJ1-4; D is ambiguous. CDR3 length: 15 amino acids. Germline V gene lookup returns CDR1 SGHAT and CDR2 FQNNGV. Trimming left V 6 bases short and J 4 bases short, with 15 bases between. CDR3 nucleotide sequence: TGTGCCAGCAGTCCCAGACCGCCACATAATGAAAAACTGTTTTTT. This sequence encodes CASSPRPPHNEKLFF.

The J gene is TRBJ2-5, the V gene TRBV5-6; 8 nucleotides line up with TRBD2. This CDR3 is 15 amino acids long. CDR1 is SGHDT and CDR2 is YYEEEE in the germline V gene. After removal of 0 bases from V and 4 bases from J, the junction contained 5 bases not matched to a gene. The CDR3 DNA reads TGTGCCAGCAGCTTGGTAATAGCGGGACGAGAGACCCAGTACTTC. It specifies CASSLVIAGRETQYF.

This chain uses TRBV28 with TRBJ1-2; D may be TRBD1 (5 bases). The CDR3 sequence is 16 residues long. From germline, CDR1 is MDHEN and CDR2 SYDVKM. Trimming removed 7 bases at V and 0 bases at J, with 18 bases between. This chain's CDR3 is CASNVLKGPANYGYTF. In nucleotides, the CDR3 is TGTGCCAGCAACGTACTCAAGGGACCAGCTAACTATGGCTACACCTTC.

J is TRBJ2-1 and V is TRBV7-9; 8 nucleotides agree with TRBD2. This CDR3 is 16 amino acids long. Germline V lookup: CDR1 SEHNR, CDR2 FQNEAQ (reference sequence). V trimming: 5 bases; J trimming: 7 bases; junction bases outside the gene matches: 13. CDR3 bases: TGTGCCAGCAGCATACTCGGAGCGGGAGTGGGGAATGAGCAGTTCTTC. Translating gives CASSILGAGVGNEQFF.

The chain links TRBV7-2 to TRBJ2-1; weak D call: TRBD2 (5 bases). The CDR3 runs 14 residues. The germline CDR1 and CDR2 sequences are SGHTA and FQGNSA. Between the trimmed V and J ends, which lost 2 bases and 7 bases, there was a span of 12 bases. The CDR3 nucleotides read TGTGCCAGCAGCTTAAAACTATCGGGGAATGAGCAGTTCTTC. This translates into CASSLKLSGNEQFF.

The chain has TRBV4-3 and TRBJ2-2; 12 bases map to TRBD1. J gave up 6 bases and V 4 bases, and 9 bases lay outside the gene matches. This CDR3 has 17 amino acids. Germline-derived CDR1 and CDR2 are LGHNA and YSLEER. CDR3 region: CASSRDVGQGASGELFF. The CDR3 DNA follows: TGCGCCAGCAGCCGGGACGTGGGACAGGGGGCCTCCGGGGAGCTGTTTTTT.

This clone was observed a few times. The CDR3 coding sequence is TGTGCCAGCAGCCAAGATGGCTCCTCCGGGGCAGATACGCAGTATTTT. It codes for CASSQDGSSGADTQYF. This chain links TRBV4-2 with TRBJ2-3; D is possibly TRBD2 (5 bases). V was cut by 0 bases and J by 4 bases, with 14 bases left in between. Germline CDR1 LGHNA, CDR2 YNFKEQ. The CDR3 loop spans 16 amino acids.

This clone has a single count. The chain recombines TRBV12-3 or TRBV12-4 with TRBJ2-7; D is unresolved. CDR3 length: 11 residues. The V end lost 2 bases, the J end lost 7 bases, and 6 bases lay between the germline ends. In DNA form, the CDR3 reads TGTGCCAGCAGTTTATCCCGTGAGCAGTACTTC. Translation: CASSLSREQYF.

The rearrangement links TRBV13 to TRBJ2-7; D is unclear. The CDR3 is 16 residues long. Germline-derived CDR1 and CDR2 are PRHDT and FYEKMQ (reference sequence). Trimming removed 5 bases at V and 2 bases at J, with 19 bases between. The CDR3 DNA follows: TGTGCCAGCAGCGGAGTAAGAAGAGAGAGTGCCTACGAGCAGTACTTC. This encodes CASSGVRRESAYEQYF.

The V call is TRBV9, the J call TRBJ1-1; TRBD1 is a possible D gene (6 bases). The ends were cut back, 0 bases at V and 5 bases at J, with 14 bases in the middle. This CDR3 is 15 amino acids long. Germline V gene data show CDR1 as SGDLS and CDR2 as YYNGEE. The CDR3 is CASSVEAHRDTEAFF. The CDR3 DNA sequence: TGTGCCAGCAGCGTAGAAGCGCACAGGGATACTGAAGCTTTCTTT.

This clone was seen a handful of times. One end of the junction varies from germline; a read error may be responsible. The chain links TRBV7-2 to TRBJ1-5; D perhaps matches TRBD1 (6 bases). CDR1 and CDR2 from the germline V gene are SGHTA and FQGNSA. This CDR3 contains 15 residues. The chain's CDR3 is CASSLAGDRGQPQHF. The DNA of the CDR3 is TGTGCCAGCAGCCTAGCAGGGGATAGGGGTCAGCCCCAGCATTTT. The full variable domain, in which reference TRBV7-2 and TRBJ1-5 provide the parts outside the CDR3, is GAGVSQSPSNKVTEKGKDVELRCDPISGHTALYWYRQSLGQGLEFLIYFQGNSAPDKSGLPSDRFSAERTGGSVSTLTIQRTQQEDSAVYLCASSLAGDRGQPQHFGDGTRLSIL.

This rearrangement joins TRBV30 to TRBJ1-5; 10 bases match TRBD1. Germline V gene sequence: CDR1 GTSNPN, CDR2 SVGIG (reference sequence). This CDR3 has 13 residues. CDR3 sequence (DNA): TGTGCTGCCGGGACAGGGGTTGGTCAGCCCCAGCATTTT. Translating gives CAAGTGVGQPQHF.

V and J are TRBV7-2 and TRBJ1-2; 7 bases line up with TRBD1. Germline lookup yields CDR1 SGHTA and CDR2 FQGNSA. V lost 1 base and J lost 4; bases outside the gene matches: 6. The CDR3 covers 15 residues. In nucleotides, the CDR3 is TGTGCCAGCAGCTTAGAACCAGGGGGGTTCTATGGCTACACCTTC. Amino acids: CASSLEPGGFYGYTF. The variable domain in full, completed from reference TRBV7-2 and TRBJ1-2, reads GAGVSQSPSNKVTEKGKDVELRCDPISGHTALYWYRQSLGQGLEFLIYFQGNSAPDKSGLPSDRFSAERTGGSVSTLTIQRTQQEDSAVYLCASSLEPGGFYGYTFGSGTRLTVV.

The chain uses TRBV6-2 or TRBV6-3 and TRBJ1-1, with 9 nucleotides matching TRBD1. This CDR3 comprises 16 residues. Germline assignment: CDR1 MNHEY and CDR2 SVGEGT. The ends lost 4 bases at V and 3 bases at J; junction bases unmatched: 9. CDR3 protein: CASSLRQGDGDTEAFF. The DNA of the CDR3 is TGTGCCAGCAGTTTGCGACAGGGGGATGGGGACACTGAAGCTTTCTTT.

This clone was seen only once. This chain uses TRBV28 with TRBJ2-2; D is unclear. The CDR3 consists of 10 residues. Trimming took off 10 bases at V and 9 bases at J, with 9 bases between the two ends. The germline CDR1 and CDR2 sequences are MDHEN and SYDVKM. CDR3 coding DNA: TGTGCCATCCCCCGACGGGAGCTGTTTTTT. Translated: CAIPRRELFF. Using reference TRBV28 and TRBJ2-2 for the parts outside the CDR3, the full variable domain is DVKVTQSSRYLVKRTGEKVFLECVQDMDHENMFWYRQDPGLGLRLIYFSYDVKMKEKGDIPEGYSVSREKKERFSLILESASTNQTSMYLCAIPRRELFFGEGSRLTVL.

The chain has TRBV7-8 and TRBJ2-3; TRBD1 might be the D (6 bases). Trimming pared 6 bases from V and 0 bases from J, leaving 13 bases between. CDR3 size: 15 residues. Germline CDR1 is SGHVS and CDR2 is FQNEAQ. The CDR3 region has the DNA TGTGCCAGCAGTTCAACAGGGATGAGCACAGATACGCAGTATTTT. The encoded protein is CASSSTGMSTDTQYF.

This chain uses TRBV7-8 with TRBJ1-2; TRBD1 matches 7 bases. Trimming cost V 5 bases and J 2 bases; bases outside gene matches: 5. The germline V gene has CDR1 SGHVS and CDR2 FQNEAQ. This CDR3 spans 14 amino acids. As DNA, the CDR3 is TGTGCCAGCAGCCCAACGGACAGGAACTATGGCTACACCTTC. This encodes CASSPTDRNYGYTF.

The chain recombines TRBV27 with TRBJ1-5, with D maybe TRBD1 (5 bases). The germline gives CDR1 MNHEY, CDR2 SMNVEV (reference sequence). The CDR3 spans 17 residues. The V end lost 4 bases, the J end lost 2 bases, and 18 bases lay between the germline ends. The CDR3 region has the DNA TGTGCCAGCAGTTCCCAGGGCAGGTCGGGGGGCAATCAGCCCCAGCATTTT. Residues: CASSSQGRSGGNQPQHF.

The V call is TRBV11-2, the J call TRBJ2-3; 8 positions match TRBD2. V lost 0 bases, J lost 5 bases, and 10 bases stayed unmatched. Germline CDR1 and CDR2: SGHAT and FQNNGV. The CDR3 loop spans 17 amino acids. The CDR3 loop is CASSLDREREGRDTQYF. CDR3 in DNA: TGTGCCAGCAGCTTAGATCGGGAACGGGAGGGCAGAGATACGCAGTATTTT.

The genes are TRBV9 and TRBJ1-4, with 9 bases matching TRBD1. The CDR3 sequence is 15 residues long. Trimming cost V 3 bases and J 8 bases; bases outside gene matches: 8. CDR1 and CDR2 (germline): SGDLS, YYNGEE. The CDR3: CASSGSGTGIEKLFF. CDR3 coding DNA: TGTGCCAGCAGCGGATCCGGGACAGGGATCGAAAAACTGTTTTTT.

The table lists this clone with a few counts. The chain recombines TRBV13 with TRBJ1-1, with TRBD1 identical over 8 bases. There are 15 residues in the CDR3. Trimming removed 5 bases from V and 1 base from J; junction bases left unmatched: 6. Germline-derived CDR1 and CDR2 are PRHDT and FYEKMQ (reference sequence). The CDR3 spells CASSAPGTGNTEAFF. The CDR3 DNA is TGTGCCAGCAGCGCCCCCGGGACAGGGAACACTGAAGCTTTCTTT.